The 2 T cell receptor beta chains below were found in one sample sequenced in a study of regulatory T cells in long-lasting Graves disease. The time point denotes: newly diagnosed GD, antithyroid drugs for less than 3 months. PBMC-extracted RNA yielded the TCR library. Arm-PCR of CDR3 regions and iRepertoire HTBI primers were the basis on which TCR beta libraries were built. Each CDR3 protein is one row after TCRdb ran MiXCR on the multiplex PCR reads. The profile shows a few hundred thousand distinct CDR3 sequences, roughly 15% of them singletons. These data were likewise used in another study, on T cells in Graves' hyperthyroidism and ophthalmopathy.

Here the sequenced sample was peripheral blood mononuclear cells (PBMCs), taken at new diagnosis, from a patient treated with antithyroid drugs. The receptors shown here come from a young woman with Graves disease.

This clonotype came up a few times. The CDR3 is CASRTAAEKLFF. Here the CDR3 DNA reads TGTGCCAGCAGGACGGCGGCTGAAAAACTGTTTTTT. The chain recombines TRBV25-1 with TRBJ1-4; the D is unclear. Trimming stripped 6 bases from V and 7 bases from J, with 9 bases between. CDR1 MGHDK and CDR2 SYGVNS come from the germline V gene. The CDR3 spans 12 residues.

The chain links TRBV6-1 to TRBJ2-5; D may be TRBD2 (5 bases). Looked up from germline, CDR1 is MNHNS and CDR2 is SASEGT. The CDR3 spans 14 residues. The V and J ends lost 1 base and 5 bases respectively, with 11 bases between them. The CDR3 region has the DNA TGTGCCAGCAGTGAAGGAACGGGATGGGAGACCCAGTACTTC. Its protein product is CASSEGTGWETQYF.